This entry is about one T cell receptor (beta chain). What it recognizes is unknown. Time point reported: patch test 3, about 24 weeks after DPC sensitization. As to treatment: therapeutic diphenylcyclopropenone sensitization with weekly scalp DPC. Sample donors consisted of patients with alopecia, aged 18 to 70 years, who were suitable for DPC. This specimen belongs to a study of human T cells and chemical hapten exposure. Study-wide background: Patients were given diphenylcyclopropenone on the scalp weekly across the roughly 24-week study.

The study's findings and limits: Counts of expanded TCRs (at PT1) showed a positive correlation with patch test score.

V dropped 5 bases and J dropped 7; count of bases not matched to a gene: 16. The V gene's germline CDR1 is DFQATT and CDR2 SNEGSKA (reference sequence). CDR3 length: 15 amino acids. What the library attached to individual cDNA molecules were unique molecular identifiers. TCRdb independently ran MiXCR on the RACE reads; one entry per CDR3 protein. The sample carries some 62,000 distinct CDR3 sequences, about 11% recorded once. This TCR was sampled from a woman in her twenties or thirties with alopecia areata. Some clones in this sample may be carry-over from other donors' samples. Sequencing used whole blood, obtained in connection with sensitization to the hapten diphenylcyclopropenone (DPC). This chain joins TRBV20-1 and TRBJ2-7; 8 bases align to TRBD2. CDR3 loop: CSAPRDGRGAEEQYF. The CDR3 DNA sequence: TGCAGTGCTCCACGCGATGGGCGGGGGGCGGAGGAGCAGTACTTC.